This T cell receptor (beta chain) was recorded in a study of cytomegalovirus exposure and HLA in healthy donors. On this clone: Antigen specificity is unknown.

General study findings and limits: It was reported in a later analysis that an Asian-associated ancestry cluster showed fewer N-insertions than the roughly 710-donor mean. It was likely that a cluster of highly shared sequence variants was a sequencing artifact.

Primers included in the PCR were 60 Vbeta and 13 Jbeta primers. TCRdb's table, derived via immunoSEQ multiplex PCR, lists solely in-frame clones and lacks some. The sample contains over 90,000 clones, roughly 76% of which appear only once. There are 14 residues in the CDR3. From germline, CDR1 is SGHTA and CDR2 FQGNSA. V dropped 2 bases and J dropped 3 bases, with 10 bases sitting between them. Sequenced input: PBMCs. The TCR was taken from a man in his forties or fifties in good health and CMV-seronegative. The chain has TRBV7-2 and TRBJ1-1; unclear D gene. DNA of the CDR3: TGTGCCAGCAGCTTATATCGGGTGGACACTGAAGCTTTCTTT. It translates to CASSLYRVDTEAFF.